This T cell receptor (beta chain) originates from a study of shared clonotypes between healthy human individuals. The V gene's germline CDR1 is KGHSH and CDR2 LQKENI. V was trimmed by 5 bases and J by 6 bases, leaving 23 bases between them. The CDR3 covers 17 residues. A CD45RA-negative memory subset and a CD45RA+ naive subset were separated from the CD4+ cells. Here immunoSEQ multiplex PCR was the method, and the copy in TCRdb shows in-frame clones only, minus some. This table has millions of clones, around nine tenths appearing once. Study findings and constraints: Non-shared clonotypes had lower generation probabilities than clonotypes shared by all four sorted-subset donors.

A single count supports this clone. Its antigen is not known. The receptor was isolated from a man between 18 and 35 years old in good health. This chain connects TRBV18 to TRBJ1-5; perhaps TRBD1 as D (6 bases). The sequenced material came from naive CD4+ T cells sorted from blood. Subset given: CD45RA+ positively selected. The DNA of the CDR3 is TGTGCCAGCTCATCTACCCTAGGGGGTACCACTCCTCAGCCCCAGCATTTT. It specifies CASSSTLGGTTPQPQHF. Supplemented by reference TRBV18 and TRBJ1-5, the full variable domain reads NAGVMQNPRHLVRRRGQEARLRCSPMKGHSHVYWYRQLPEEGLKFMVYLQKENIIDESGMPKERFSAEFPKEGPSILRIQQVVRGDSAAYFCASSSTLGGTTPQPQHFGDGTRLSIL.